This is a list of T cell receptor beta chains from one sample in a study of cytomegalovirus exposure and HLA in healthy donors. The data were produced by immunoSEQ multiplex PCR, yet TCRdb's version contains in-frame clones alone and is incomplete. The top ten hold roughly 9% of the sample, which has over 130,000 clones, 85% to 90% seen once. The sequencing input was PBMCs. All receptors come from a man younger than 30 in good health and CMV-seropositive. The CDR3 runs from the conserved cysteine through the conserved F or W. The D gene is left open where the match is weak. Expanded clones get a size class; other rows say once, few or many, or leave the size out.

v_call: TRBV5-1; d_call: TRBD1; clone_size: .; j_call: TRBJ2-1; cdr3_aa: CASSPGRDRGIDEQFF; cdr3_nt: TGCGCCAGCAGCCCTGGACGGGACAGGGGAATCGATGAGCAGTTCTTC
v_call: TRBV11-2; d_call: TRBD1; clone_size: .; j_call: TRBJ1-6; cdr3_aa: CASSLGGQVDSPLHF; cdr3_nt: TGTGCCAGCAGCTTAGGGGGACAGGTCGATTCACCCCTCCACTTT
v_call: TRBV15; d_call: TRBD1; clone_size: .; j_call: TRBJ1-3; cdr3_aa: CATSRGQGAGGNTIYF; cdr3_nt: TGTGCCACCAGCAGAGGCCAGGGGGCCGGCGGAAACACCATATATTTT
v_call: TRBV9; d_call: .; clone_size: .; j_call: TRBJ1-1; cdr3_aa: CASNRVDTEAFF; cdr3_nt: TGTGCCAGCAACAGGGTGGACACTGAAGCTTTCTTT
v_call: TRBV19; d_call: .; clone_size: .; j_call: TRBJ2-7; cdr3_aa: CASSRVGTPTYEQYF; cdr3_nt: TGTGCCAGTAGTAGGGTCGGGACACCAACTTACGAGCAGTACTTC
v_call: TRBV28; d_call: .; clone_size: .; j_call: TRBJ1-4; cdr3_aa: CASTNPRGGRSNEKLFF; cdr3_nt: TGTGCCAGCACCAACCCCCGCGGGGGGCGGTCTAATGAAAAACTGTTTTTT
v_call: TRBV13; d_call: .; clone_size: .; j_call: TRBJ1-1; cdr3_aa: CASSSYPPGHTNTEAFF; cdr3_nt: TGTGCCAGCAGCTCCTACCCCCCGGGACATACGAACACTGAAGCTTTCTTT
v_call: TRBV29-1; d_call: TRBD1; clone_size: .; j_call: TRBJ1-4; cdr3_aa: CSVEDEGQGARLGEKLFF; cdr3_nt: TGCAGCGTTGAAGATGAGGGACAGGGGGCGAGGTTAGGGGAAAAACTGTTTTTT
v_call: TRBV9; d_call: TRBD1; clone_size: .; j_call: TRBJ2-1; cdr3_aa: CASSPGQGTPQFF; cdr3_nt: TGTGCCAGCAGCCCCGGACAGGGTACGCCTCAGTTCTTC
v_call: TRBV7-2; d_call: .; clone_size: .; j_call: TRBJ1-2; cdr3_aa: CASSLAGLGNYGYTF; cdr3_nt: TGTGCCAGCAGCTTAGCGGGACTGGGGAACTATGGCTACACCTTC
v_call: TRBV2; d_call: .; clone_size: .; j_call: TRBJ1-2; cdr3_aa: CASGGRLYGYTF; cdr3_nt: TGTGCCAGCGGCGGGAGGCTATATGGCTACACCTTC
v_call: TRBV27; d_call: .; clone_size: .; j_call: TRBJ2-7; cdr3_aa: CASRGGSYEQYF; cdr3_nt: TGTGCCAGCAGGGGGGGAAGCTACGAGCAGTACTTC
v_call: TRBV27; d_call: .; clone_size: .; j_call: TRBJ1-2; cdr3_aa: CASRGSITAAYGYTF; cdr3_nt: TGTGCCAGCAGAGGAAGCATAACGGCGGCCTATGGCTACACCTTC
v_call: TRBV9; d_call: TRBD2; clone_size: once; j_call: TRBJ2-2; cdr3_aa: CASSVIPWRERDTGELFF; cdr3_nt: TGTGCCAGCAGCGTTATCCCTTGGCGGGAGCGGGACACCGGGGAGCTGTTTTTT
v_call: TRBV9; d_call: .; clone_size: .; j_call: TRBJ2-1; cdr3_aa: CASSQSNEQFF; cdr3_nt: TGTGCCAGCAGCCAGTCTAATGAGCAGTTCTTC
v_call: TRBV5-1; d_call: .; clone_size: .; j_call: TRBJ2-1; cdr3_aa: CASSSQGSGYNEQFF; cdr3_nt: TGCGCCAGCAGCAGCCAAGGGAGCGGCTACAATGAGCAGTTCTTC
v_call: TRBV5-6; d_call: .; clone_size: .; j_call: TRBJ1-2; cdr3_aa: CASSLGSYGYTF; cdr3_nt: TGTGCCAGCAGCCTCGGGAGCTATGGCTACACCTTC
v_call: TRBV28; d_call: .; clone_size: .; j_call: TRBJ1-5; cdr3_aa: CASSLQGNQPQHF; cdr3_nt: TGTGCCAGCAGTTTACAGGGCAATCAGCCCCAGCATTTT
v_call: TRBV5-1; d_call: TRBD1; clone_size: once; j_call: TRBJ2-3; cdr3_aa: CASSLGGGLGDTQYF; cdr3_nt: TGCGCCAGCAGCTTGGGAGGGGGCCTAGGGGATACGCAGTATTTT
v_call: TRBV6-6; d_call: TRBD2; clone_size: .; j_call: TRBJ2-1; cdr3_aa: CASSYLRGALNEQFF; cdr3_nt: TGTGCCAGCAGTTACTTGCGGGGGGCTTTAAATGAGCAGTTCTTC
v_call: TRBV18; d_call: .; clone_size: .; j_call: TRBJ2-2; cdr3_aa: CASSPQYGRRSTGELFF; cdr3_nt: TGTGCCAGCTCACCACAGTACGGGAGAAGGAGCACCGGGGAGCTGTTTTTT
v_call: TRBV9; d_call: .; clone_size: .; j_call: TRBJ1-1; cdr3_aa: CASSSSRFTEAFF; cdr3_nt: TGTGCCAGCAGCTCGAGTCGCTTCACTGAAGCTTTCTTT
v_call: TRBV2; d_call: TRBD1; clone_size: .; j_call: TRBJ1-2; cdr3_aa: CASSGTGGSYGYTF; cdr3_nt: TGTGCCAGCAGTGGGACAGGGGGCTCCTATGGCTACACCTTC
v_call: TRBV20-1; d_call: .; clone_size: .; j_call: TRBJ1-2; cdr3_aa: CSASRGVGYTF; cdr3_nt: TGCAGTGCTAGCAGGGGCGTTGGCTACACCTTC
v_call: TRBV27; d_call: .; clone_size: .; j_call: TRBJ2-7; cdr3_aa: CASSSLFSYEQYF; cdr3_nt: TGTGCCAGCAGTTCCCTTTTCTCCTACGAGCAGTACTTC
v_call: TRBV11-2; d_call: .; clone_size: .; j_call: TRBJ2-2; cdr3_aa: CASSLRQKTGELFF; cdr3_nt: TGTGCCAGCAGCTTAAGACAGAAGACCGGGGAGCTGTTTTTT
v_call: TRBV10-3; d_call: TRBD2; clone_size: .; j_call: TRBJ2-7; cdr3_aa: CAISEQRGSAYEQYF; cdr3_nt: TGTGCCATCAGTGAACAGCGGGGGAGCGCCTACGAGCAGTACTTC
v_call: TRBV5-4; d_call: TRBD2; clone_size: .; j_call: TRBJ2-7; cdr3_aa: CASSSGGRSGYEQYF; cdr3_nt: TGTGCCAGCAGCTCGGGAGGGCGAAGTGGCTACGAGCAGTACTTC
v_call: TRBV6-5; d_call: .; clone_size: once; j_call: TRBJ2-1; cdr3_aa: CASSYGSGEQFF; cdr3_nt: TGTGCCAGCAGTTACGGTAGCGGTGAGCAGTTCTTC
v_call: TRBV27; d_call: .; clone_size: .; j_call: TRBJ1-4; cdr3_aa: CASSLYYNEKLFF; cdr3_nt: TGTGCCAGCAGTTTATATTATAATGAAAAACTGTTTTTT
v_call: TRBV29-1; d_call: .; clone_size: .; j_call: TRBJ2-3; cdr3_aa: CSVDRVGTDTQYF; cdr3_nt: TGCAGCGTTGACAGGGTTGGGACAGATACGCAGTATTTT
v_call: TRBV5-1; d_call: TRBD1; clone_size: once; j_call: TRBJ2-5; cdr3_aa: CASSASTGEETQYF; cdr3_nt: TGCGCCAGCAGCGCCTCGACAGGGGAGGAGACCCAGTACTTC
v_call: TRBV19; d_call: .; clone_size: .; j_call: TRBJ1-2; cdr3_aa: CASRSPTLFGYTF; cdr3_nt: TGTGCCAGTAGAAGTCCGACACTCTTTGGCTACACCTTC
v_call: TRBV11-2; d_call: .; clone_size: .; j_call: TRBJ2-3; cdr3_aa: CASSFLGQLADTQYF; cdr3_nt: TGTGCCAGCAGCTTCTTGGGACAACTCGCAGATACGCAGTATTTT
v_call: TRBV5-1; d_call: TRBD1; clone_size: .; j_call: TRBJ2-7; cdr3_aa: CASSTQGAQSYEQYF; cdr3_nt: TGCGCCAGCAGCACACAGGGGGCACAGTCCTACGAGCAGTACTTC
v_call: TRBV4-1; d_call: .; clone_size: .; j_call: TRBJ2-7; cdr3_aa: CASSQDFQGSYEQYF; cdr3_nt: TGCGCCAGCAGCCAAGATTTCCAGGGTTCCTACGAGCAGTACTTC